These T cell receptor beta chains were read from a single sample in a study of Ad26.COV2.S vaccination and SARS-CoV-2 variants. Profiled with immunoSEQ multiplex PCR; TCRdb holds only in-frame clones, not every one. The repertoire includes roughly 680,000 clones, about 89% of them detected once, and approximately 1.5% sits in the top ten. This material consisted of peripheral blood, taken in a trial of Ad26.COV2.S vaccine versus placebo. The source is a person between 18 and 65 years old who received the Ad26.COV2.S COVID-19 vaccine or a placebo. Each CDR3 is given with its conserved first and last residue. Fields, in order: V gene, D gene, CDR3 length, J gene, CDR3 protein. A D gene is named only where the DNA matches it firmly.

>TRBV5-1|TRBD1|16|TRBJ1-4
CASSLGTAQEGEKLFF
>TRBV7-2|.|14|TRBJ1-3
CASSSGGLGNTIYF
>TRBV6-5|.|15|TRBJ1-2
CASSKGREGGHGYTF
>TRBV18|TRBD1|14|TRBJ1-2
CASSPNRGDYGYTF
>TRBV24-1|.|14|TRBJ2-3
CATSERTEVDTQYF
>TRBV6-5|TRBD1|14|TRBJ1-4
CASRGGQGNEKLFF
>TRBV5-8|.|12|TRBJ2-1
CASRSSYNEQFF
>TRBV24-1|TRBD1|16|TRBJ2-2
CATSGPGQGITGELFF
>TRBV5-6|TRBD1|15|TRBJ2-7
CASSSGWDRAHEQYF
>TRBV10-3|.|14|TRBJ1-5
CAISRDRTVMPQHF
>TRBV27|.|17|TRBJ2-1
CASIKGLGTLSYNEQFF
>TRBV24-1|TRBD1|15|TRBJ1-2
CATSDSGTGNYGYTF
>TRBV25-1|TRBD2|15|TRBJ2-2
CASRLAGGNTGELFF
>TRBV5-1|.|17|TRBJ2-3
CASSFPLGGKSTDTQYF
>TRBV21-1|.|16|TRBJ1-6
CASSKGGGGYNSPLHF
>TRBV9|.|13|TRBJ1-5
CASSVGLEQPQHF
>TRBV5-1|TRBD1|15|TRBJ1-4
CASSFQGAVGEKLFF
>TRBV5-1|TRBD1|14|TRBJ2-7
CASSADRGLYEQYF
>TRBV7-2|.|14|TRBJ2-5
CASSVGSYQETQYF
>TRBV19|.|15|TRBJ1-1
CASSLDTRMNTEAFF
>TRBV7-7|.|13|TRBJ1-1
CASSLAHSTEAFF
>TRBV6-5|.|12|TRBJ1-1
CASMQANTEAFF
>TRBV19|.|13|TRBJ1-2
CASSIDVNYGYTF
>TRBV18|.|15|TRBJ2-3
CASSGTGKSTDTQYF
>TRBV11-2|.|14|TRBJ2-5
CASSPEGEGETQYF
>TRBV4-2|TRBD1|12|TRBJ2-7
CASSPTGDEQYF
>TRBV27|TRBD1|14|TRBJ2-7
CASSLRDRGYEQYF
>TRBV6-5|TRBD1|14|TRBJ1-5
CASGTGTGNQPQHF
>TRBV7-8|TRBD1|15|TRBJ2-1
CASSFEGARNNEQFF
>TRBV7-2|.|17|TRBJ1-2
CASSFILQQGAHPGYTF
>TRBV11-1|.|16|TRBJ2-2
CASSHPGQSNTGELFF
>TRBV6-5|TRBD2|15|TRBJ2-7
CASNRPGLAAYEQYF
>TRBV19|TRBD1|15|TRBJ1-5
CASSARTGSYQPQHF
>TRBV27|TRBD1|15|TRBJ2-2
CASRGTGVFTGELFF
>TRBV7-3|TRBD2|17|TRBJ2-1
CASSPDGGTSLYNEQFF
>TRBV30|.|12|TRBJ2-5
CAWSGSGETQYF
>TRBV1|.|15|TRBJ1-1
CTSSPTQGMNTEAFF
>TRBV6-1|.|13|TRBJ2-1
CASSEEFRTQQFF
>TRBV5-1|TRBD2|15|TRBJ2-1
CASSLGLAAGAEQFF
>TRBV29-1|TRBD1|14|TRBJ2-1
CSVEGQGGDNEQFF
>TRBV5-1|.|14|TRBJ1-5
CASSLTGLDQPQHF
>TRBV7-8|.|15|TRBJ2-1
CASSSDALSYNEQFF
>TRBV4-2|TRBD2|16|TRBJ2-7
CASSQAGPSGRYEQYF
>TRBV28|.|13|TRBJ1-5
CAGQDGRNQPQHF
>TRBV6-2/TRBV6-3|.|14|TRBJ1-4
CASSYQGLNEKLFF
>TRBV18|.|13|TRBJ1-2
CASSRADTYGYTF
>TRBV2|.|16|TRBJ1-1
CASSEASGTLRAEAFF
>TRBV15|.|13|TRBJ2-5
CATSRAQQETQYF
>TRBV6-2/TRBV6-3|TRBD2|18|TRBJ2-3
CASSIQTSGGLSTDTQYF
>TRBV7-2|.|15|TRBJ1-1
CASSLEYIENTEAFF
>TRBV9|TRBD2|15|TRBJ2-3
CASSVLAGTTDTQYF
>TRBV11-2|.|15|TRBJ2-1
CASTLGGGRLGEQFF
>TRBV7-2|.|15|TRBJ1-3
CASSQNTAGGNTIYF
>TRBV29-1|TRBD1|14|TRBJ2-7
CSVERDSNSYEQYF
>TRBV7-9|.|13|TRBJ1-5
CASSLGAGQPQHF
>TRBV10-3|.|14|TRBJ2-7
CAISGNEGGYEQYF
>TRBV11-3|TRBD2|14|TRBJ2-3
CASSSSGAADTQYF
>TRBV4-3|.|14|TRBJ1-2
CASSQDLANYGYTF
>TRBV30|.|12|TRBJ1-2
CAWSVGPVDYTF
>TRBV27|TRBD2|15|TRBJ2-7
CASTSMGLAGYEQYF